The TCR beta chain under discussion was sequenced for a study of regulatory T cells in long-lasting Graves disease. According to the study, TCR beta libraries were built with iRepertoire HTBI primers and CDR3-region Arm-PCR. A single record per CDR3 protein comes from TCRdb applying MiXCR to the multiplex PCR reads. This table holds around 460,000 distinct CDR3 sequences, 20% to 25% found once. The CDR3 totals 15 residues. V lost 0 bases, J lost 2 bases, and 3 bases stayed unmatched. Germline V CDR1 and CDR2: SQVTM, ANQGSEA. Overall study findings and caveats: Persistent disease preferred TRBV28, TRBJ1-2 and TRBJ2-5. Less diverse TCR repertoires were seen in persistent Graves' patients than in newly diagnosed ones.

Regarding time point: persistent/refractory GD, antithyroid drugs over 5 years with positive TRAb. PBMC-derived RNA was used for the TCR library. This clonotype appeared a few times. The antigen remains undetermined. The V call is TRBV29-1, the J call TRBJ2-7; 11 bases fit TRBD2. The sequence was collected from a female donor with Graves disease. The sample here was peripheral blood mononuclear cells (PBMCs), taken when the disease was refractory, from a patient treated with antithyroid drugs. The CDR3 nucleotides read TGCAGCGTTGAAGATCAACTAGCGGGAGCCTACGAGCAGTACTTC. This encodes CSVEDQLAGAYEQYF.